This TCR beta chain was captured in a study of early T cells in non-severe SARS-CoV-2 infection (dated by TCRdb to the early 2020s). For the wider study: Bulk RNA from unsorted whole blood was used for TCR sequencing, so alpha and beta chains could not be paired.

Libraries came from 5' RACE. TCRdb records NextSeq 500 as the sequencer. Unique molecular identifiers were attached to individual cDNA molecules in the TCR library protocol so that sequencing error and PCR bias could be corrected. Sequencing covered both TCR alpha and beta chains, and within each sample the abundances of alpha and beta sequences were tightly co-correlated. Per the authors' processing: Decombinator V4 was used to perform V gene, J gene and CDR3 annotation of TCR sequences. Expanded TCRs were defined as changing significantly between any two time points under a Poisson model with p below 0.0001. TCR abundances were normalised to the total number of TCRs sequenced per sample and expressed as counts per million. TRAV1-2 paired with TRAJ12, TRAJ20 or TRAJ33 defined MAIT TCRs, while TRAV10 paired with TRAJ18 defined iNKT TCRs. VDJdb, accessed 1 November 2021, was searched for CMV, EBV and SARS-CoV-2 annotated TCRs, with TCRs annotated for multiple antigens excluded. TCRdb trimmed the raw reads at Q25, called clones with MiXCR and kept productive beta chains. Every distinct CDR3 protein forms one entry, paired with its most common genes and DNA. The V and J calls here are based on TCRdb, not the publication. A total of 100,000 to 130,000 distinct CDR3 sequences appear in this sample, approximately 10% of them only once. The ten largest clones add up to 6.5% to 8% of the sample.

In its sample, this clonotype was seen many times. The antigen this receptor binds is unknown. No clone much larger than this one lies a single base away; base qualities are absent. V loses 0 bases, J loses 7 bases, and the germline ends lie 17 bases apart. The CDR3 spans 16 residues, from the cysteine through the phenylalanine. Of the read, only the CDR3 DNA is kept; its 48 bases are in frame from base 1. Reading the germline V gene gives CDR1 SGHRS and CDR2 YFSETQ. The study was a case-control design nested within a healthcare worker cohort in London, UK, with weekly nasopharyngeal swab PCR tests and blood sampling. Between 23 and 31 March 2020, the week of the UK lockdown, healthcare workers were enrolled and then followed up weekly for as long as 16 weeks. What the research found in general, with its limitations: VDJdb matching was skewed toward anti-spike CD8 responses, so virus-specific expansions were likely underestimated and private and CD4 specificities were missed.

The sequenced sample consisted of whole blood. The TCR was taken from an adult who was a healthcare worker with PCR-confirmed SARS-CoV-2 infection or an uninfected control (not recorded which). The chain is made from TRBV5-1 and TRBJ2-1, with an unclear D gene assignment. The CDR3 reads CASSLVGEGILNEQFF. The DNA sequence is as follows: TGCGCCAGCAGCTTGGTAGGCGAAGGGATCCTTAATGAGCAGTTCTTC.